This TCR beta chain is drawn from a study of early T cells in non-severe SARS-CoV-2 infection. Study details: Investigators sequenced bulk RNA drawn from unsorted whole blood, and chains remained unpaired. General study results and limits: Clonotype matching in VDJdb favored anti-spike CD8 responses and did not capture private and CD4 specificities.

The V end lost 6 bases, the J end lost 8 bases, and 7 bases lay between the germline ends. This CDR3 is 10 amino acids long. CDR1 and CDR2 (germline): SEHNR, FQNEAQ (reference sequence). In the case of this clonotype: Its cognate antigen is unknown.

Attached unique molecular identifiers marked individual cDNA molecules. From the 5' RACE reads, TCRdb called clonotypes with MiXCR, one entry per CDR3 protein. The sample holds around 80,000 distinct CDR3 sequences, approximately 14% seen once. The sequence derives from an adult who was a healthcare worker with PCR-confirmed SARS-CoV-2 infection or an uninfected control (not recorded which). Material for sequencing was whole blood. The chain is built from TRBV7-9 and TRBJ1-1; no reliable D call. The CDR3, as DNA: TGTGCCAGCAGTGAGGCCGAAGCTTTCTTT. Residues: CASSEAEAFF.